Presented here are 24 T cell receptor beta chains from one specimen sequenced in a study of T-cell memory formation after mild COVID-19. TCRdb fed the 5' RACE reads into MiXCR, producing one record per CDR3 protein. The sample shows more than 350,000 distinct CDR3 sequences, approximately 15% of them seen only once. Input material: PBMCs or a T cell subset sorted from them (not recorded which). The origin of the receptors is a man younger than 30 who had mild COVID-19 (a few samples of this study predate the infection). Cell type and time point are not known.

This clonotype was seen more than once but under ten times. This chain joins TRBV2 and TRBJ2-7; possible D gene TRBD1, 6 bases. Trimming pared 4 bases from V and 7 bases from J, leaving 14 bases between. This CDR3 is 13 amino acids long. CDR1 SNHLY and CDR2 FYNNEI come from the germline V gene. This CDR3 reads CASSAQGPGEQYF. CDR3 coding DNA: TGTGCCAGCAGTGCACAGGGACCGGGGGAGCAGTACTTC.

In its sample, this clonotype was seen many times. The rearrangement uses TRBV5-1 and TRBJ2-1, with D possibly called TRBD1 or TRBD2 (6 bases each). Trimming cost V 5 bases and J 7 bases, with 13 bases left between them. CDR3 size: 13 residues. In germline, CDR1 is SGHRS, CDR2 YFSETQ. The CDR3 spells CASSPRRGNEQFF. The CDR3 region has the DNA TGCGCCAGCAGTCCCCGGAGGGGGAATGAGCAGTTCTTC.

CDR3 bases: TGCAGTGCCCCTCCCGGGCAGGGCCATAATTCACCCCTCCACTTT. It is translated as CSAPPGQGHNSPLHF. The rearrangement links TRBV20-1 to TRBJ1-6; D perhaps matches TRBD1 (5 bases). The V and J ends lost 6 bases and 5 bases respectively, with 17 bases between them. The CDR3 is 15 residues long. Germline CDR1 and CDR2: DFQATT and SNEGSKA (reference sequence).

The CDR3 spells CSAWGAVNYGYTF. CDR3 nucleotide sequence: TGCAGTGCGTGGGGGGCGGTAAACTATGGCTACACCTTC. The chain is built from TRBV20-1 and TRBJ1-2, with D perhaps matching TRBD1 (6 bases). The germline V and J ends were trimmed by 6 bases and 2 bases, with 13 bases remaining between them. CDR3 length: 13 residues. CDR1 and CDR2 (germline): DFQATT, SNEGSKA (reference sequence).

The rearrangement joins TRBV12-3 or TRBV12-4 to TRBJ1-5, with D perhaps matching TRBD1 (6 bases). Trimming pared 6 bases from V and 9 bases from J, leaving 15 bases between. This CDR3 region has 13 residues. In nucleotides, the CDR3 is TGTGCCAGCAGGGACAGCCTTCGTGGGCCCCAGCATTTT. Amino acids: CASRDSLRGPQHF.

The genes are TRBV11-3 and TRBJ2-2; perhaps TRBD1 as D (5 bases). With 3 bases removed from V and 4 bases from J, the gap between germline ends came to 9 bases. CDR1 is SGHNT and CDR2 is YENEEA in the germline V gene. The CDR3 is made up of 14 amino acids. The CDR3 region has the DNA TGTGCCAGCAGCTTCCCAGGGCCCACCGGGGAGCTGTTTTTT. This translates into CASSFPGPTGELFF. Full variable domain (remainder filled in from reference TRBV11-3 and TRBJ2-2): EAGVVQSPRYKIIEKKQPVAFWCNPISGHNTLYWYLQNLGQGPELLIRYENEEAVDDSQLPKDRFSAERLKGVDSTLKIQPAELGDSAVYLCASSFPGPTGELFFGEGSRLTVL.

Only a few counts were recorded for this clonotype. The chain is built from TRBV5-6 and TRBJ1-5; no firm D call. V lost 0 bases and J 5 bases, leaving 18 bases between the germline ends. Germline CDR1 and CDR2: SGHDT and YYEEEE. This CDR3 is built from 17 residues. CDR3 in DNA: TGTGCCAGCAGCTTGGCCACGTCAGGCAAGAGGGATCAGCCCCAGCATTTT. Translating it yields CASSLATSGKRDQPQHF.

V is TRBV5-6 and J is TRBJ2-1; D remains ambiguous. This CDR3 contains 13 residues. The germline V gene has CDR1 SGHDT and CDR2 YYEEEE. V was pared by 4 bases and J by 9 bases, with 14 bases between. The CDR3: CASSPLTVTEQFF. CDR3 sequence (DNA): TGTGCCAGCAGCCCCCTGACGGTCACTGAGCAGTTCTTC.

The chain links TRBV7-2 to TRBJ2-4; D not certain. V was shortened by 3 bases and J by 5 bases, with 8 bases between the two germline ends. The CDR3 loop spans 13 amino acids. From germline, CDR1 is SGHTA and CDR2 FQGNSA. The CDR3: CASSLGNENIQYF. The CDR3 DNA reads as TGTGCCAGCAGCTTGGGCAACGAAAACATTCAGTACTTC.

Ten or more counts support this clonotype. V gene TRBV11-2 combines with J gene TRBJ2-1; D is unresolved. Per the germline V gene, CDR1 is SGHAT and CDR2 is FQNNGV. V lost 1 base and J 0 bases, leaving 4 bases between the germline ends. CDR3 length equals 14 residues. The CDR3 reads CASSLVGSYNEQFF. The CDR3 region has the DNA TGTGCCAGCAGCTTAGTGGGCTCCTACAATGAGCAGTTCTTC.

This rearrangement joins TRBV7-2 to TRBJ2-3, with 7 positions matching TRBD2. Germline trimming cut 8 bases from V and 0 bases from J; bases unmatched to any gene: 8. The germline V gene has CDR1 SGHTA and CDR2 FQGNSA. The CDR3 has 15 residues. As DNA, the CDR3 is TGTGCCAGCGAGCGGGGCTTGGGTAGCACAGATACGCAGTATTTT. Translating gives CASERGLGSTDTQYF.

This clonotype was counted a few times. J is TRBJ2-2 and V is TRBV9, with D possibly matching TRBD1 (6 bases). CDR3 length equals 16 residues. CDR1 and CDR2 from the germline V gene are SGDLS and YYNGEE. Trimming removed 5 bases at V and 4 bases at J, with 18 bases between. The CDR3 bases are TGTGCCAGCAGTGATAATACCGGGACATTCACCGGGGAGCTGTTTTTT. It translates to CASSDNTGTFTGELFF.

The V and J genes are TRBV7-2 and TRBJ2-1; D perhaps matches TRBD2 (6 bases). The CDR3 spans 11 residues. Trimming took 1 base from V and 13 from J, leaving 8 bases between them. Germline V gene lookup returns CDR1 SGHTA and CDR2 FQGNSA. The CDR3 region has the DNA TGTGCCAGCAGCTTAGAGACTAGTCAGTTCTTC. Protein sequence: CASSLETSQFF.

This clonotype appeared a single time. The chain joins TRBV7-9 to TRBJ2-2; perhaps TRBD2 as D (5 bases). CDR3 length equals 15 residues. The V gene lost 4 bases and the J gene lost 3 bases, with 12 bases spanning the gap. CDR1 SEHNR and CDR2 FQNEAQ come from the germline V gene (reference sequence). The chain's CDR3 is CASSSCAGYTGELFF. The CDR3 nucleotides are TGTGCCAGCAGCTCCTGCGCGGGTTACACCGGGGAGCTGTTTTTT. Filled out from reference TRBV7-9 and TRBJ2-2, the complete variable domain reads DTGVSQNPRHKITKRGQNVTFRCDPISEHNRLYWYRQTLGQGPEFLTYFQNEAQLEKSRLLSDRFSAERPKGSFSTLEIQRTEQGDSAMYLCASSSCAGYTGELFFGEGSRLTVL.

The genes are TRBV24-1 and TRBJ2-5; D unclear. Deletions cut 4 bases from V and 2 bases from J, with 16 bases between. Germline CDR1 is KGHDR and CDR2 is SFDVKD. CDR3 size: 16 residues. The CDR3 loop reads CATSEESQAVQETQYF. CDR3 bases: TGTGCCACCAGTGAAGAAAGCCAGGCGGTACAAGAGACCCAGTACTTC.

The table lists this clonotype with a few counts. J is TRBJ2-7 and V is TRBV28, with 8 bases lining up with TRBD1. V trimming: 1 base; J trimming: 7 bases; junction bases outside the gene matches: 9. Germline loops: CDR1 MDHEN, CDR2 SYDVKM. The length of the CDR3 is 15 residues. The CDR3 DNA sequence: TGTGCCAGCAGTTTATCCCTACAGGGGGTGAGAGAGCAGTACGTC. This codes for CASSLSLQGVREQYV.

This chain links TRBV20-1 with TRBJ2-7, with D possibly being TRBD1 or TRBD2 (6 bases each). CDR1 is DFQATT and CDR2 is SNEGSKA in the germline V gene (reference sequence). Trimming cost V 5 bases and J 3 bases, with 14 bases left between them. The CDR3 has 13 residues. CDR3 bases: TGCAGTGCTGGGGGGCCAGAACACTACGAGCAGTACTTC. This codes for CSAGGPEHYEQYF.

This sequence joins TRBV2 and TRBJ2-7, with TRBD1 matching over 8 bases. The CDR3 has 14 residues. After removal of 2 bases from V and 3 bases from J, the junction contained 3 bases not matched to a gene. The V gene's germline CDR1 is SNHLY and CDR2 FYNNEI. The CDR3 loop reads CASSEQGADYEQYF. Here the CDR3 DNA reads TGTGCCAGCAGTGAACAGGGGGCGGACTACGAGCAGTACTTC.

This clonotype appeared a few times. The chain carries TRBV19 and TRBJ2-3; 7 nucleotides agree with TRBD1. Germline CDR1 reads LNHDA; CDR2 reads SQIVND (reference sequence). Trimming removed 7 bases from V and 2 bases from J; junction bases left unmatched: 12. The CDR3 contains 16 residues. CDR3 loop: CASTPMTGNPTDTQYF. CDR3 sequence (DNA): TGTGCCAGTACCCCGATGACAGGGAACCCCACAGATACGCAGTATTTT.

This clonotype has at least ten counts. The chain employs TRBV4-3 and TRBJ2-2, with D possibly TRBD1 on 6 matching bases. The CDR3 runs to 16 residues. V lost 2 bases to trimming and J lost 0 bases, with 10 bases between them. The germline V gene encodes CDR1 LGHNA and CDR2 YSLEER. CDR3 sequence: CASSQSGVTNTGELFF. The CDR3 DNA reads TGCGCCAGCAGCCAATCAGGGGTAACGAACACCGGGGAGCTGTTTTTT.

This clonotype showed up just a few times. V usage is TRBV11-2 and J usage is TRBJ2-4; D ambiguous. Per germline, CDR1 SGHAT and CDR2 FQNNGV. Trimming shortened V by 2 bases and J by 6 bases, and 8 bases separated the two germline ends. The CDR3 is made up of 13 amino acids. CDR3 amino acids: CASSLFALNIQYF. In nucleotides, the CDR3 is TGTGCCAGCAGCTTATTCGCCTTAAACATTCAGTACTTC.

The J gene is TRBJ1-2, the V gene TRBV7-9; D unresolved. The CDR3 spans 11 residues. Germline V lookup: CDR1 SEHNR, CDR2 FQNEAQ (reference sequence). Trimming stripped 5 bases from V and 13 bases from J, with 14 bases between. CDR3 protein: CASSPASPGTF. The DNA for the CDR3 is TGTGCCAGCAGCCCCGCGAGCCCTGGCACCTTC.

This clonotype occurred a few times. The DNA of the CDR3 is TGTGCCAGCAGCAATCAGGGGATAAACGACGAGCAGTACTTC. This sequence encodes CASSNQGINDEQYF. This chain joins TRBV9 and TRBJ2-7, with D perhaps TRBD1 (6 bases). This CDR3 region has 14 residues. Between the trimmed V and J ends, which lost 4 bases and 5 bases, there was a span of 16 bases. Per germline, CDR1 SGDLS and CDR2 YYNGEE.

This clonotype was detected only a few times. V gene TRBV6-5 combines with J gene TRBJ1-2; no definite D call. V shed 3 bases and J shed 7 bases, with 21 bases lying between them. From germline, CDR1 is MNHEY and CDR2 SVGAGI. The CDR3 is 16 residues long. CDR3 region: CASSYSGYHSAVGYTF. CDR3 nucleotide sequence: TGTGCCAGCAGTTATTCGGGGTACCATAGCGCGGTTGGCTACACCTTC.